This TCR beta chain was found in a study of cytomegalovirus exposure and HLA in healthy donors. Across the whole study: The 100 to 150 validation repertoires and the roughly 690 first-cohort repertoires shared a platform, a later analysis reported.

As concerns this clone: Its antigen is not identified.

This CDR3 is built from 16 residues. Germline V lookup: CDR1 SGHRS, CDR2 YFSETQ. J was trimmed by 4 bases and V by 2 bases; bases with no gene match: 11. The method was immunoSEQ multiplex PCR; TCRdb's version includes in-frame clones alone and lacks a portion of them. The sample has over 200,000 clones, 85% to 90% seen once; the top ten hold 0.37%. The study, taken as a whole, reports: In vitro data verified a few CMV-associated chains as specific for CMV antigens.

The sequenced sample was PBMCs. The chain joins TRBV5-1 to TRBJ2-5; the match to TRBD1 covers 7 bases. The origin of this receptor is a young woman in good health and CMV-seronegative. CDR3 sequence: CASSFMEQGRLETQYF. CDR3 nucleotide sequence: TGCGCCAGCAGCTTTATGGAACAGGGGCGTTTAGAGACCCAGTACTTC.